This is a list of T cell receptor beta chains from one sample in a study of blood T cell repertoires in COVID-19. TCRdb's copy holds only in-frame clones and misses some; the assay was immunoSEQ multiplex PCR. The data show more than 50,000 clones, more than 75% seen once. Material for sequencing was peripheral blood. The receptor set was obtained from a human donor in a cohort sampled during active COVID-19. Each CDR3 is given with its conserved first and last residue. Each record gives: CDR3 DNA, CDR3 protein, V gene, clone size, J gene, D gene. D genes are given only for firm matches. Clone size is given for some rows only: seen once, a few or many times, or a class if the clone is expanded.

CDR3nt: TGTGCCAGCAGCCAGGACAGGGTTCGGGAGCTGTTTTTT; CDR3aa: CASSQDRVRELFF; v_gene: TRBV3-1/TRBV3-2; abundance: NA; j_gene: TRBJ2-2; d_gene: TRBD1
CDR3nt: TGTGCCAGCAGCCAAGGCCGGCGGGGATCGGACACTGAAGCTTTCTTT; CDR3aa: CASSQGRRGSDTEAFF; v_gene: TRBV3-1/TRBV3-2; abundance: once; j_gene: TRBJ1-1; d_gene: NA
CDR3nt: TGCGCCAGCAGTGAGAAGGCGGGGCAGTTCTTC; CDR3aa: CASSEKAGQFF; v_gene: TRBV10-2; abundance: NA; j_gene: TRBJ2-1; d_gene: NA
CDR3nt: TGTGCCAGCAGTCACAGGGTACAGTATGGCTACACCTTC; CDR3aa: CASSHRVQYGYTF; v_gene: TRBV3-1/TRBV3-2; abundance: NA; j_gene: TRBJ1-2; d_gene: NA
CDR3nt: TGTGCCAGCAGTTCCCAAGACAGGGGTGACTATGGCTACACCTTC; CDR3aa: CASSSQDRGDYGYTF; v_gene: TRBV28; abundance: NA; j_gene: TRBJ1-2; d_gene: TRBD1
CDR3nt: TGTGCCAGCAGCCAGTGGAGCACCGGGGAGCTGTTTTTT; CDR3aa: CASSQWSTGELFF; v_gene: TRBV14; abundance: NA; j_gene: TRBJ2-2; d_gene: NA
CDR3nt: TGTGCCAGCAGCTTAGTCCACAGGGGGGGTGGGACTGAAGCTTTCTTT; CDR3aa: CASSLVHRGGGTEAFF; v_gene: TRBV7-2; abundance: NA; j_gene: TRBJ1-1; d_gene: TRBD1
CDR3nt: TGCACCAGCAGTCCCCTAGCGGGGGCCACAGATACGCAGTATTTT; CDR3aa: CTSSPLAGATDTQYF; v_gene: TRBV1; abundance: NA; j_gene: TRBJ2-3; d_gene: NA
CDR3nt: TGTGCCAGCAGCTACCCTCGCTCCTCACCCCTCCACTTT; CDR3aa: CASSYPRSSPLHF; v_gene: TRBV28; abundance: NA; j_gene: TRBJ1-6; d_gene: NA
CDR3nt: TGTGCCAGCAGCCCTTCTAGCGGTAGCACAGATACGCAGTATTTT; CDR3aa: CASSPSSGSTDTQYF; v_gene: TRBV7-2; abundance: NA; j_gene: TRBJ2-3; d_gene: TRBD2
CDR3nt: TGTGCCAGCAGCCCCCCGGAGTACGAGCAGTACTTC; CDR3aa: CASSPPEYEQYF; v_gene: TRBV11-3; abundance: NA; j_gene: TRBJ2-7; d_gene: NA
CDR3nt: TGTGCCATCAACAACCCCGACAGGGACCACGAGCAGTACTTC; CDR3aa: CAINNPDRDHEQYF; v_gene: TRBV7-9; abundance: NA; j_gene: TRBJ2-7; d_gene: TRBD1
CDR3nt: TGTGCCAGCAGCCCCAAATTAAAAGACGGGGACAGGCCTGGCACAGATACGCAGTATTTT; CDR3aa: CASSPKLKDGDRPGTDTQYF; v_gene: TRBV3-1/TRBV3-2; abundance: medium-sized; j_gene: TRBJ2-3; d_gene: TRBD1
CDR3nt: TGTGCCAGCAGCTCGAAATTAGGGGGACAGAGCTTAAACACCGGGGAGCTGTTTTTT; CDR3aa: CASSSKLGGQSLNTGELFF; v_gene: TRBV5-8; abundance: NA; j_gene: TRBJ2-2; d_gene: TRBD1
CDR3nt: TGCGCCAGCAGCTTGGTATCTGGGGCCAACGTCCTGACTTTC; CDR3aa: CASSLVSGANVLTF; v_gene: TRBV5-1; abundance: NA; j_gene: TRBJ2-6; d_gene: NA
CDR3nt: TGTGCCAGCAGCCAAGCGGGGGGGCCTCACCACAATGAGCAGTTCTTC; CDR3aa: CASSQAGGPHHNEQFF; v_gene: TRBV5-4; abundance: NA; j_gene: TRBJ2-1; d_gene: TRBD2
CDR3nt: TGCAGTGCTAGTGGGACTAGCGGGGTTAGCACAGATACGCAGTATTTT; CDR3aa: CSASGTSGVSTDTQYF; v_gene: TRBV20-1; abundance: once; j_gene: TRBJ2-3; d_gene: TRBD2
CDR3nt: TGCGCCAGCAGCTTCCAGGGGTTTCGGAATGAGCAGTTCTTC; CDR3aa: CASSFQGFRNEQFF; v_gene: TRBV5-1; abundance: NA; j_gene: TRBJ2-1; d_gene: NA
CDR3nt: TGTGCCTGGAGTGTTGACGGGGCGGGACAGCCCCAGCATTTT; CDR3aa: CAWSVDGAGQPQHF; v_gene: TRBV30; abundance: once; j_gene: TRBJ1-5; d_gene: NA
CDR3nt: TGTGCCAGTAGTATAGGGACAGCCTATGGCTACACCTTC; CDR3aa: CASSIGTAYGYTF; v_gene: TRBV19; abundance: once; j_gene: TRBJ1-2; d_gene: NA
CDR3nt: TGTGCCAGCTCTCCATCCTTTACAGGGGTCACTGCAACTAATGAAAAACTGTTTTTT; CDR3aa: CASSPSFTGVTATNEKLFF; v_gene: TRBV18; abundance: NA; j_gene: TRBJ1-4; d_gene: TRBD1
CDR3nt: TGTGCCAGCAGTGAAGACGCTCGGCAGCCCCAGCATTTT; CDR3aa: CASSEDARQPQHF; v_gene: TRBV2; abundance: NA; j_gene: TRBJ1-5; d_gene: NA
CDR3nt: TGTGCCAGCAGTTTATCGCTTAGCGGGGGGATACAAGAGACCCAGTACTTC; CDR3aa: CASSLSLSGGIQETQYF; v_gene: TRBV27; abundance: NA; j_gene: TRBJ2-5; d_gene: TRBD2
CDR3nt: TGTGCCAGCAGACCCCCGGGACAGGGCTTATCGCCCCTCCACTTT; CDR3aa: CASRPPGQGLSPLHF; v_gene: TRBV28; abundance: NA; j_gene: TRBJ1-6; d_gene: TRBD1